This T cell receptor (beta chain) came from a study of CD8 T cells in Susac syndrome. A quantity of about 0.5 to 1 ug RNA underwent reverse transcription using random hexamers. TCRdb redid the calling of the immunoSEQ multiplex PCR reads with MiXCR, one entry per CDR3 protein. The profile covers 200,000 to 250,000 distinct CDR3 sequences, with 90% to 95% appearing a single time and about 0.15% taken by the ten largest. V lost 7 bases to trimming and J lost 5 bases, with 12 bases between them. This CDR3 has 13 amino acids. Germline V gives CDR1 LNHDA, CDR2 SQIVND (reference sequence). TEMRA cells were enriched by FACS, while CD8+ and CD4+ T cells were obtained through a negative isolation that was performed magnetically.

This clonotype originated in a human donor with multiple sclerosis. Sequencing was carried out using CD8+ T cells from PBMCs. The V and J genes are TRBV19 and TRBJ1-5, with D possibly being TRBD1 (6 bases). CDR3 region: CASMGRTDQPQHF. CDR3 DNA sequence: TGTGCCAGTATGGGCAGGACAGATCAGCCCCAGCATTTT.